The next 10 T cell receptor beta chains were all read from a single sample in a study of regulatory T cells in long-lasting Graves disease. Time point denoted: newly diagnosed GD, antithyroid drugs for less than 3 months. Making the TCR library involved RNA that had been extracted from PBMCs. Investigators prepared the TCR beta libraries by applying iRepertoire HTBI primers and Arm-PCR of CDR3 regions. TCRdb ran MiXCR on the multiplex PCR reads and lists one entry per CDR3 protein. The sample has about 200,000 distinct CDR3 sequences; about 17% are singletons. The specimen comprised peripheral blood mononuclear cells (PBMCs), sampled at new diagnosis, from a patient treated with antithyroid drugs. The receptors were sampled from a female donor with Graves disease.

This clonotype was found a few times. The chain combines TRBV19 with TRBJ1-2, with 7 positions matching TRBD1. V lost 4 bases, J lost 4 bases, and 6 bases stayed unmatched. The CDR3 is 14 amino acids. From germline, CDR1 is LNHDA and CDR2 SQIVND (reference sequence). As DNA, the CDR3 is TGTGCCAGTAGTAGCGCACAGGGGAGCTATGGCTACACCTTC. Protein sequence: CASSSAQGSYGYTF.

This clonotype was counted many times. CDR3 nucleotides: TGTGCCAGCAGCACACTAGCGGGGACCGGGGAGCTGTTTTTT. It specifies CASSTLAGTGELFF. This chain links TRBV7-9 with TRBJ2-2; TRBD2 agrees at 10 bases. Germline loops: CDR1 SEHNR, CDR2 FQNEAQ (reference sequence). The CDR3 is 14 amino acids. The ends lost 5 bases at V and 5 bases at J; junction bases unmatched: 2.

This clonotype has at least ten counts. The chain links TRBV6-2 or TRBV6-3 to TRBJ2-3, with 12 bases aligning to TRBD2. The germline CDR1 and CDR2 sequences are MNHEY and SVGEGT. The CDR3 contains 15 residues. V dropped 5 bases and J dropped 4; count of bases not matched to a gene: 4. CDR3 in amino acids: CASSETSGSADTQYF. The CDR3 region has the DNA TGTGCCAGCAGTGAGACTAGCGGGAGCGCAGATACGCAGTATTTT.

In this sample, this clonotype turned up many times. V usage is TRBV24-1 and J usage is TRBJ1-5; D not certain. The CDR3 is 12 residues long. The germline CDR1 and CDR2 sequences are KGHDR and SFDVKD. Trimming removed 0 bases from V and 4 bases from J, with 0 bases in between. In DNA, the CDR3 is TGTGCCACCAGTGATTTGAATCAGCCCCAGCATTTT. Its translation is CATSDLNQPQHF.

This clonotype was seen at least ten times. The chain employs TRBV14 and TRBJ1-2; a possible D gene is TRBD1 (6 bases). V was trimmed by 2 bases and J by 8 bases, leaving 15 bases between them. There are 14 residues in the CDR3. Germline CDR1 is SGHDN and CDR2 is FVKESK. In nucleotides, the CDR3 is TGTGCCAGCAGCCAACAGGGAACAGGGCCGGGCTACACCTTC. It translates to CASSQQGTGPGYTF. Full variable domain (missing parts from reference TRBV14 and TRBJ1-2): EAGVTQFPSHSVIEKGQTVTLRCDPISGHDNLYWYRRVMGKEIKFLLHFVKESKQDESGMPNNRFLAERTGGTYSTLKVQPAELEDSGVYFCASSQQGTGPGYTFGSGTRLTVV.

The sample holds many counts of this clonotype. The chain has TRBV2 and TRBJ2-5, with D unclear. The germline V gene has CDR1 SNHLY and CDR2 FYNNEI. The CDR3 extends over 11 amino acids. V lost 7 bases to trimming and J lost 2 bases, with 5 bases between them. CDR3 coding DNA: TGTGCCAGCACGGTTCAAGAGACCCAGTACTTC. It specifies CASTVQETQYF.

The chain links TRBV24-1 to TRBJ2-7, with a possible D match to TRBD2 (6 bases). V lost 2 bases, J lost 3 bases, and 10 bases lay in between. The CDR3 has 14 residues. Looked up from germline, CDR1 is KGHDR and CDR2 is SFDVKD. The CDR3 loop reads CATSDSGAVYEQYF. The CDR3 DNA sequence: TGTGCCACCAGTGATTCGGGAGCCGTCTACGAGCAGTACTTC.

This clonotype was observed many times. This chain uses TRBV20-1 with TRBJ2-3; weak D call: TRBD1 (5 bases). The length of the CDR3 is 16 residues. V dropped 0 bases and J dropped 0 bases, with 13 bases sitting between them. The germline CDR1 and CDR2 sequences are DFQATT and SNEGSKA (reference sequence). CDR3 in DNA: TGCAGTGCTAGAGACCCGACAGCACCTAGCACAGATACGCAGTATTTT. This codes for CSARDPTAPSTDTQYF.

This clonotype was picked up a small number of times. A much larger clonotype is one base distant, so this may be a read error. The rearrangement joins TRBV7-9 to TRBJ1-6, with D tentatively TRBD1 (6 bases). CDR3 length equals 14 residues. Trimming stripped 4 bases from V and 5 bases from J, with 9 bases between. Germline-derived CDR1 and CDR2 are SEHNR and FQNEAQ (reference sequence). The CDR3 region has the DNA TGTGCCAGCAGCTCCAGGGGAGATAATTCACCCCTCCACTTT. This encodes CASSSRGDNSPLHF.

V is TRBV11-3 and J is TRBJ2-7, with D possibly matching TRBD2 (6 bases). Trimming took 5 bases from V and 3 from J, leaving 14 bases between them. The CDR3 consists of 14 residues. The germline V gene has CDR1 SGHNT and CDR2 YENEEA. The CDR3 here is CASSGRGSGYEQYF. CDR3 nucleotide sequence: TGTGCCAGCAGCGGCCGGGGTAGCGGCTACGAGCAGTACTTC.